This entry features one T cell receptor beta chain sequence. What it binds is not known. This record comes from a study of shared clonotypes between healthy human individuals. Trimming cost V 0 bases and J 6 bases; bases outside gene matches: 9. Germline V lookup: CDR1 SQVTM, CDR2 ANQGSEA. The CDR3 is made up of 15 amino acids. Donors were healthy HIV-negative adults without recent acute infections or vaccinations. Findings of the study overall: Non-shared clonotypes were found to have lower generation probabilities than the clonotypes that were shared by all four of the sorted-subset donors. Generally, naive subsets (rather than memory subsets) showed larger estimated richness.

Every subset's genomic DNA went evenly onto several immunoSEQ plates. Clones were read by immunoSEQ multiplex PCR, and TCRdb kept only the in-frame ones, dropping some. The data contain just under 95,000 clones, 68% of them singletons. Sequenced: memory CD8+ T cells sorted from blood. Subset defined: CD45RO+ cells pooled with CCR7-negative TemRA cells. This chain connects TRBV29-1 to TRBJ2-7; 9 positions agree with TRBD2. The receptor's source is a man younger than 40 in good health. In nucleotides, the CDR3 is TGCAGCGTTGAAGATAATGCTAGCGGGGTCGGCGAGCAGTACTTC. It is translated as CSVEDNASGVGEQYF.